This entry is about one TCR beta chain. This specimen comes from a study of blood T cell repertoires in COVID-19. Measured with immunoSEQ multiplex PCR; TCRdb has only the in-frame clones, and not every one. The sample carries hundreds of thousands of clones, about 94% recorded once. This receptor was identified in a man aged 55 to 70 with COVID-19, enrolled during active disease. The sequencing sample was made of peripheral blood.

The CDR3 loop reads CASSRAAYNSPLHF. In DNA, the CDR3 is TGTGCCAGCAGCAGGGCCGCCTATAATTCACCCCTCCACTTT. The chain employs TRBV6-5 and TRBJ1-6; the D gene is possibly TRBD1 (5 bases). This CDR3 spans 14 amino acids. Deletions cut 6 bases from V and 2 bases from J, with 8 bases between. Looked up from germline, CDR1 is MNHEY and CDR2 is SVGAGI.